This T cell receptor (beta chain) derives from a study of T cell repertoires in cytomegalovirus infection. Across the study: The authors used CMV epitopes that were HLA-C-restricted (recently identified) and HLA-B-restricted (well studied).

With regard to this clonotype: Its cognate antigen is unknown.

Each CDR3 protein gets one entry after TCRdb re-called the reads with MiXCR. This sample carries 640,000 or so distinct CDR3 sequences, 30% to 40% of them seen once, and the ten largest clones take 18%. V was pared by 4 bases and J by 1 base, with 16 bases between. Germline V gives CDR1 LGHNA, CDR2 YNFKEQ. The CDR3 spans 17 residues. The J gene is TRBJ2-2, the V gene TRBV4-2; D could derive from TRBD1 or TRBD2 (7 bases each). The source is a human donor in good health (CMV status not recorded). Some clones in this sample may be carry-over from other donors' samples. The sample consisted of cultured PBMCs, taken from culture after CMV antigen stimulation. The chain's CDR3 is CASSRGGGGLNTGELFF. In DNA, the CDR3 is TGTGCCAGCAGCCGGGGGGGAGGGGGCCTGAACACCGGGGAGCTGTTTTTT.